This record looks at one T cell receptor beta chain sequence and its context. Its target is unknown. The data derive from a study of OX40 agonist ivuxolimab in advanced cancers. Study conclusions and caveats: Patients with a partial response at 0.1-3.0 mg/kg had among the lowest clonal expansion.

V lost 2 bases and J 4 bases, leaving 13 bases between the germline ends. Germline V gives CDR1 SGHTA, CDR2 FQGNSA. The CDR3 is made up of 15 amino acids. Assay: immunoSEQ multiplex PCR; the TCRdb copy retains only in-frame clones and omits some. The top ten hold 45% to 65% of the sample, which has around 30,000 clones, 88% seen once. This chain joins TRBV7-2 and TRBJ2-3; no clear D. This receptor was obtained from an adult with an advanced solid tumor such as melanoma, head and neck, liver or kidney cancer. The source material was CD4+ or CD8+ T cells sorted from blood, sampled in a trial of the OX40 agonist ivuxolimab. The CDR3 here is CASSLFSSWADTQYF. The CDR3 coding sequence is TGTGCCAGCAGCTTATTTAGTAGTTGGGCAGATACGCAGTATTTT.